This is a list of T cell receptor beta chains from one sample in a study of Graves' ophthalmopathy and Graves' hyperthyroidism. TCRdb analysed the multiplex PCR reads with MiXCR anew, one entry per CDR3 protein. The repertoire holds fewer than 600,000 distinct CDR3 sequences, with roughly an eighth as singletons. Sequencing input: blood. Every receptor here comes from a woman aged 25 to 39 with Graves' ophthalmopathy. The CDR3 runs from the conserved cysteine through the conserved F or W. Each record gives: CDR3 length, V gene, D gene, clone size, J gene, CDR3 DNA, CDR3 protein. D genes are given only for firm matches. The listing skips clone size in some rows; elsewhere it reads once, few, many or a size class.

13,TRBV4-1,TRBD1,many,TRBJ2-7,TGCGCCAGCAGCCAGGGACAGATGTACGAGCAGTACTTC,CASSQGQMYEQYF
13,TRBV2,-,many,TRBJ1-1,TGTGCCAGCGCTACAGCACTAAACACTGAAGCTTTCTTT,CASATALNTEAFF
15,TRBV7-8,-,-,TRBJ2-4,TGTGCCAGCAGTCCTATTCCGGGACTTGTCGACATTCAGTACTTC,CASSPIPGLVDIQYF
15,TRBV28,-,many,TRBJ1-2,TGTGCCAGCAGTTTAACCACACTGGATCCTGATGGCTACACCTTC,CASSLTTLDPDGYTF
14,TRBV7-9,-,many,TRBJ2-5,TGTGCCAGCAGCAGGACAGAAACCCAAGAGACCCAGTACTTC,CASSRTETQETQYF
13,TRBV27,-,many,TRBJ1-5,TGTGCCAGCAGTTTTGGGGTTAATCAGCCCCAGCATTTT,CASSFGVNQPQHF
15,TRBV12-3/TRBV12-4,-,many,TRBJ2-2,TGTGCCAGCAGTTTAGCCTGGACCAACACCGGGGAGCTGTTTTTT,CASSLAWTNTGELFF
16,TRBV12-3/TRBV12-4,-,many,TRBJ1-1,TGTGCCAGCAGTTTTCCACGGACAGCCATGAACACTGAAGCTTTCTTT,CASSFPRTAMNTEAFF
12,TRBV7-2,-,once,TRBJ2-7,TGTGCCAGCAGCTTAGTTGCCGGCGAGCAGTACTTC,CASSLVAGEQYF
16,TRBV4-1,-,many,TRBJ1-5,TGCGCCAGCAGCCACATTTCAGGAGGAGGCAATCAGCCCCAGCATTTT,CASSHISGGGNQPQHF
13,TRBV12-3/TRBV12-4,TRBD1,many,TRBJ1-2,TGTGCCAGCAGCCCAGGGGGCGGTGGTGGCTACACCTTC,CASSPGGGGGYTF
17,TRBV28,-,few,TRBJ1-2,TGTGCCAGCAGCCCGGTGCGGGGTGCGGGGTTAAACTATGGCTACACCTTC,CASSPVRGAGLNYGYTF
14,TRBV12-3/TRBV12-4,TRBD1,many,TRBJ1-1,TGTGCCAGCAGTCTCCCCGGACAGGGGCGAGCGGCTTTCTTT,CASSLPGQGRAAFF
13,TRBV12-3/TRBV12-4,-,-,TRBJ1-2,TGTGCCAGCAGCTTATATACTAACTATGGCTACACCTTC,CASSLYTNYGYTF
15,TRBV6-2/TRBV6-3,TRBD2,-,TRBJ2-7,TGTGCCAGCAGGACTAGCGGGAGGGCCCCCTACGAGCAGTACTTC,CASRTSGRAPYEQYF
15,TRBV6-1,-,many,TRBJ1-6,TGTGCCAGCAGTGCACAGGGAGACTATAATTCACCCCTCCACTTT,CASSAQGDYNSPLHF
13,TRBV13,-,many,TRBJ2-5,TGTGCCAGCAGCTTAAAACTACAAGAGACCCAGTACTTC,CASSLKLQETQYF
15,TRBV2,-,many,TRBJ1-2,TGTGCCAGCAGTGCAGGGCAGGGACGCAACTATGGCTACACCTTC,CASSAGQGRNYGYTF
15,TRBV9,-,-,TRBJ2-2,TGTGCCAGCAGCACTCCCTCCGGGAATACCGGGGAGCTGTTTTTT,CASSTPSGNTGELFF
15,TRBV28,-,-,TRBJ1-2,TGTGCCAGCAGTTTATGGGGAGGGCAGGAGCAGGGCTACACCTTC,CASSLWGGQEQGYTF
13,TRBV30,-,-,TRBJ2-6,TGTGCCTGGACCGTCTCTGGGGCCAACGTCCTGACTTTC,CAWTVSGANVLTF
10,TRBV30,-,many,TRBJ2-7,TGTGCCTGCCAGGGAAAGGAGCAGTACTTC,CACQGKEQYF
13,TRBV20-1,-,many,TRBJ2-4,TGCAGTGGGGTACGGTTAGCCAAAAACATTCAGTACTTC,CSGVRLAKNIQYF
17,TRBV5-1,TRBD1,-,TRBJ1-2,TGCGCCAGCAGCTTGTCGGGACAGGGTAAATTCAACTATGGCTACACCTTC,CASSLSGQGKFNYGYTF
14,TRBV7-2,TRBD2,many,TRBJ2-4,TGTGCCAGCAGCTCCCCCGGGACTAGCGGGAGTATGGACTTC,CASSSPGTSGSMDF
16,TRBV12-5,-,-,TRBJ2-5,TGTGCTAGTGGTCCCCCCTCCGCCGCTGCCCGGGAGACCCAGTACTTC,CASGPPSAAARETQYF
22,TRBV6-5,-,-,TRBJ2-7,TGTGCCAGCAGTCCCTTTGTACGGGTTTGGGACGGGGGACAGCATCGCTCCTACGAGCAGTACTTC,CASSPFVRVWDGGQHRSYEQYF
13,TRBV6-2/TRBV6-3,-,many,TRBJ2-7,TGTGCCAGCAGCGGGATTAGCTCCTACGAGCAGTACTTC,CASSGISSYEQYF
15,TRBV6-1,TRBD1,many,TRBJ2-5,TGTGCCAGCAGACCGGGACAGGGGTACCAAGAGACCCAGTACTTC,CASRPGQGYQETQYF
14,TRBV6-1,-,many,TRBJ2-7,TGTGCCAGCAGTGGAGACAGGTTCACCTACGAGCAGTACTTC,CASSGDRFTYEQYF
13,TRBV28,-,-,TRBJ2-2,TGTGCCAGTATGGGACAGAACACCGGGGAGCTGTTTTTT,CASMGQNTGELFF
14,TRBV12-3/TRBV12-4,-,many,TRBJ2-7,TGTGCCAGCAGGCCCCGGGGGAGTTCCTACGAGCAGTACTTC,CASRPRGSSYEQYF
14,TRBV25-1,-,many,TRBJ1-2,TGTGCCAGCAGTGAATGGGAGTCGGGGTATGGCTACACCTTC,CASSEWESGYGYTF